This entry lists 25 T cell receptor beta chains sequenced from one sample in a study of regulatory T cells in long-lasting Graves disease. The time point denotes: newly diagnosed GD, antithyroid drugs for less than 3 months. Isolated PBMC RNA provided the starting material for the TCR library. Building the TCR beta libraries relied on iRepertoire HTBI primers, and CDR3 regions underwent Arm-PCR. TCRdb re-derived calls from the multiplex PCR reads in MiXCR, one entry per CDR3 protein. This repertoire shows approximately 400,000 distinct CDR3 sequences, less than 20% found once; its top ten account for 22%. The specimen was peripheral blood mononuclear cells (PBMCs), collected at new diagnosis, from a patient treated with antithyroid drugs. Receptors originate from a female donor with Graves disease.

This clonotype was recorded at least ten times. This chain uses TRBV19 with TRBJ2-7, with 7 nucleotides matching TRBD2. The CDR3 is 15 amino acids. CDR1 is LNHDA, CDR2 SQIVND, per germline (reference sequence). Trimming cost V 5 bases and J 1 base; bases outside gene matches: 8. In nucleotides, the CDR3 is TGTGCCAGTAGTCTTGAGCGGGATGGATCCTACGAGCAGTACTTC. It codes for CASSLERDGSYEQYF.

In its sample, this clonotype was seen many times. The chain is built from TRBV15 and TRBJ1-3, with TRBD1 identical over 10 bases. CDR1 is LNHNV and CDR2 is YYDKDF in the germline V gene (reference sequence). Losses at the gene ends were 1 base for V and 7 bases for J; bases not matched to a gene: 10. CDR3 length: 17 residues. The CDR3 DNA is TGTGCCACCAGCAGAGGAAAGGGGACAGGGGAACGCAACACCATATATTTT. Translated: CATSRGKGTGERNTIYF.

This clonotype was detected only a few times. CDR3 protein: CASSPRRDRYHGYTF. CDR3 coding DNA: TGTGCCAGCAGCCCGAGACGAGACAGGTACCATGGCTACACCTTC. This rearrangement joins TRBV7-2 to TRBJ1-2, with D possibly TRBD1 on 6 matching bases. The CDR3 sequence is 15 residues long. Germline V CDR1 and CDR2: SGHTA, FQGNSA. Between the trimmed V and J ends, which lost 5 bases and 6 bases, there was a span of 19 bases.

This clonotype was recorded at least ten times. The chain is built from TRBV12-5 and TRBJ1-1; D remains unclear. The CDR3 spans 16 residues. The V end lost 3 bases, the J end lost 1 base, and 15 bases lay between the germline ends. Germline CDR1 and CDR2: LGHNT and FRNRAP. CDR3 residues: CASGFHKMNKNTEAFF. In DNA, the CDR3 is TGTGCTAGTGGTTTCCACAAGATGAATAAGAACACTGAAGCTTTCTTT.

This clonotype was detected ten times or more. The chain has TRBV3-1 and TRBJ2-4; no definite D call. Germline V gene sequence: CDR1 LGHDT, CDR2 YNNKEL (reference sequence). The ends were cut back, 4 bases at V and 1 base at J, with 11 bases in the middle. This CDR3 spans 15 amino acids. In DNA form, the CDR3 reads TGTGCCAGCAGCCCGACCAGGAGTGCCAAAAACATTCAGTACTTC. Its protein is CASSPTRSAKNIQYF.

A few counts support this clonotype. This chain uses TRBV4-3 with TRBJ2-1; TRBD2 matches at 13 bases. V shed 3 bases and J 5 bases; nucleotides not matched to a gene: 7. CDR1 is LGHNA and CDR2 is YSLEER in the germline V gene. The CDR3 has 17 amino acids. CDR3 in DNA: TGCGCCAGCAGCCACCTAGGACTAGCGGGAGATGACAATGAGCAGTTCTTC. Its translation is CASSHLGLAGDDNEQFF.

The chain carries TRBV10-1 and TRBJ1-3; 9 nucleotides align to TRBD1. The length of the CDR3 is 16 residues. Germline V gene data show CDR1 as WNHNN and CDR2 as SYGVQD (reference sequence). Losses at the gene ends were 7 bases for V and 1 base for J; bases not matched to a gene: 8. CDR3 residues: CASKTRDRASGNTIYF. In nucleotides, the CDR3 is TGCGCCAGCAAAACCCGGGACAGGGCTTCTGGAAACACCATATATTTT.

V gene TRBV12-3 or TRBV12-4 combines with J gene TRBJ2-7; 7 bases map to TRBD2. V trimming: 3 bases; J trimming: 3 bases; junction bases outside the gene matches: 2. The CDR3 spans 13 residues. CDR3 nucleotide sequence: TGTGCCAGCAGTTTCGGGGGGTACTACGAGCAGTACTTC. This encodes CASSFGGYYEQYF.

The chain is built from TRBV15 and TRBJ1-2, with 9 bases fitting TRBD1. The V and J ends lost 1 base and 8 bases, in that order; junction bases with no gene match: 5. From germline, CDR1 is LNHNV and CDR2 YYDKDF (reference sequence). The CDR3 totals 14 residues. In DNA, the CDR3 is TGTGCCACCAGCAGAGGGGACAGGGCATGGGGCTACACCTTC. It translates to CATSRGDRAWGYTF. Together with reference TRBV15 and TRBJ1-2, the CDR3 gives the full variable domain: DAMVIQNPRYQVTQFGKPVTLSCSQTLNHNVMYWYQQKSSQAPKLLFHYYDKDFNNEADTPDNFQSRRPNTSFCFLDIRSPGLGDTAMYLCATSRGDRAWGYTFGSGTRLTVV.

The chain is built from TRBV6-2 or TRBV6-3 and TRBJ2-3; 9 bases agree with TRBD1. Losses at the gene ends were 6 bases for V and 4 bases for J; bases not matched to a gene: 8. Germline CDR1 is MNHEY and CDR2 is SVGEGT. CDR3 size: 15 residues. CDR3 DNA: TGTGCCAGCAGCTCACAGGGGGCGGAAGCAGATACGCAGTATTTT. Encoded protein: CASSSQGAEADTQYF.

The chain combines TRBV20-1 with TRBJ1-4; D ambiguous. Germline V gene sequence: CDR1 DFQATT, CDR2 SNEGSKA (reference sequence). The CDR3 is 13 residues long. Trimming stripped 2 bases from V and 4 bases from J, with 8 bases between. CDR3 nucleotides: TGCAGTGCTAGAAACCAGGTTAATGAAAAACTGTTTTTT. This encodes CSARNQVNEKLFF.

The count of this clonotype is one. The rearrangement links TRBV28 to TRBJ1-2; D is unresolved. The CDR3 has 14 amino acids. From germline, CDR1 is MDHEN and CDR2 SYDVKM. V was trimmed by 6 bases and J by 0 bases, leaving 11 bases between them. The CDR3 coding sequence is TGTGCCAGCAGACAACACGGTACTAACTATGGCTACACCTTC. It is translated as CASRQHGTNYGYTF.

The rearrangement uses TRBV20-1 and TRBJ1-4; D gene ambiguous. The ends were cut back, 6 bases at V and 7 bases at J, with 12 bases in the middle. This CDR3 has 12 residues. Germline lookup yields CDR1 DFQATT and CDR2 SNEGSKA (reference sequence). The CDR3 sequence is CSALPGGEKLFF. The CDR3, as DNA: TGCAGTGCCCTCCCTGGCGGTGAAAAACTGTTTTTT.

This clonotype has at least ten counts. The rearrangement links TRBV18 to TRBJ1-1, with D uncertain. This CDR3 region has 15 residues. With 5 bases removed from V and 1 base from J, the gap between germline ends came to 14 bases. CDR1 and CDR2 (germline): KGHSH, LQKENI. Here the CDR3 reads CASSFTDLPNTEAFF. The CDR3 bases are TGTGCCAGCTCATTCACAGATCTTCCGAACACTGAAGCTTTCTTT.

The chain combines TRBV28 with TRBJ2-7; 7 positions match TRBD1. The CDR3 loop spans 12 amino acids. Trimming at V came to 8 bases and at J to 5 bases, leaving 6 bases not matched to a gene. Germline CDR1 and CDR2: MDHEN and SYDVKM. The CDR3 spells CASGQAPDEQYF. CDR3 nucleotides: TGTGCCAGCGGACAGGCTCCAGACGAGCAGTACTTC.

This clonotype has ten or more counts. The CDR3 here is CSARSGYQKRNTEAFF. CDR3 sequence (DNA): TGCAGTGCTAGGTCAGGATACCAAAAACGAAACACTGAAGCTTTCTTT. J is TRBJ1-1 and V is TRBV20-1, with unresolved D. Looked up from germline, CDR1 is DFQATT and CDR2 is SNEGSKA (reference sequence). The CDR3 contains 16 residues. V lost 3 bases and J 2 bases, leaving 19 bases between the germline ends.

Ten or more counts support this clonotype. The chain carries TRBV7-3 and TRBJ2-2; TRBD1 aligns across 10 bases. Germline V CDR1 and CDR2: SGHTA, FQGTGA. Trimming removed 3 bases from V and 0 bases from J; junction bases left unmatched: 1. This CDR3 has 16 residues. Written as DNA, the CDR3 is TGTGCCAGCAGCTTGGGGACAGGGGCGAACACCGGGGAGCTGTTTTTT. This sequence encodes CASSLGTGANTGELFF.

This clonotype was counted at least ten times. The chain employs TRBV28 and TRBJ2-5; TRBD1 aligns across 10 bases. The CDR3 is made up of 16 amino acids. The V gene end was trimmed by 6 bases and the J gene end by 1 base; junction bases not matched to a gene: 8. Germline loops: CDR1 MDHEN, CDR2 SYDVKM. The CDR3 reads CASSTDRGHLQETQYF. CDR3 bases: TGTGCCAGCAGCACCGACAGGGGGCACCTCCAAGAGACCCAGTACTTC.

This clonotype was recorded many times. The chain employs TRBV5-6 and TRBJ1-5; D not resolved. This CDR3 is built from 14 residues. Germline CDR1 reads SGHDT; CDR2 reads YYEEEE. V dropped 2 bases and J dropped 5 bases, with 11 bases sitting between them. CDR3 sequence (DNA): TGTGCCAGCAGCTTTTCGGGGTCACATCAGCCCCAGCATTTT. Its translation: CASSFSGSHQPQHF.

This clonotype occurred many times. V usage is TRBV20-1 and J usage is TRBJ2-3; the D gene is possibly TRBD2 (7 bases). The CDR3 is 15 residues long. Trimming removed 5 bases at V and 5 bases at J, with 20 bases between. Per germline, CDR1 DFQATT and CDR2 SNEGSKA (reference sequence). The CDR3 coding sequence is TGCAGTGCTCCCATCGGCCGGGGGGCACTAGATACGCAGTATTTT. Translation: CSAPIGRGALDTQYF.

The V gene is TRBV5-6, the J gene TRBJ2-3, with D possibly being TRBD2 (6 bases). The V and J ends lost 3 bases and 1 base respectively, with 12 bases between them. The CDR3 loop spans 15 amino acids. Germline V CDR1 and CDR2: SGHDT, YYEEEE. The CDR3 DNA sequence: TGTGCCAGCAGCTCTTCGGCTAGCGGCACAGATACGCAGTATTTT. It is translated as CASSSSASGTDTQYF.

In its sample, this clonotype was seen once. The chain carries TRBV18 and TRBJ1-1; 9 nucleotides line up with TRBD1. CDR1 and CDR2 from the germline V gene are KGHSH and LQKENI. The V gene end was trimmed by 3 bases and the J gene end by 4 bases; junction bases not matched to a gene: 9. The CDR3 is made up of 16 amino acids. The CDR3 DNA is TGTGCCAGCTCACCCTCACCGGGACAGGGAAGCACTGAAGCTTTCTTT. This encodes CASSPSPGQGSTEAFF.

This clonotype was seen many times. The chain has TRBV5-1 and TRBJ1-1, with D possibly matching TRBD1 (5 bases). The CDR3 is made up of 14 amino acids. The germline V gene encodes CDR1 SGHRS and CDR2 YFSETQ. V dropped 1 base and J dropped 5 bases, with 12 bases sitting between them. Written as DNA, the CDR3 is TGCGCCAGCAGCTTGAAGCTGGGGGTTACTGAAGCTTTCTTT. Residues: CASSLKLGVTEAFF. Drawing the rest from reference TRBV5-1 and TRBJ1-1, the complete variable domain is KAGVTQTPRYLIKTRGQQVTLSCSPISGHRSVSWYQQTPGQGLQFLFEYFSETQRNKGNFPGRFSGRQFSNSRSEMNVSTLELGDSALYLCASSLKLGVTEAFFGQGTRLTVV.

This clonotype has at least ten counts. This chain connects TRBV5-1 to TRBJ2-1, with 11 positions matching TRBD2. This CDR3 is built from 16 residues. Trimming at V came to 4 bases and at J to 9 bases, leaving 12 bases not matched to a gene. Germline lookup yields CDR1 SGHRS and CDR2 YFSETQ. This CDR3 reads CASSPSWVAGGLEQFF. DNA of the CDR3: TGCGCCAGCAGCCCCTCGTGGGTAGCGGGGGGGCTTGAGCAGTTCTTC.

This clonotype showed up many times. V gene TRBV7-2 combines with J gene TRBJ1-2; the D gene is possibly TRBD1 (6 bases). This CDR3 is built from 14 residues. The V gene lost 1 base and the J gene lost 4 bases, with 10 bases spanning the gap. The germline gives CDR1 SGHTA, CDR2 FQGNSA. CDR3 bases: TGTGCCAGCAGCTTAGTGGGAGGGGGCTATGGCTACACCTTC. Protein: CASSLVGGGYGYTF.